This TCR beta chain emerged from a study of graft-versus-host responses after intestinal transplantation. Measured with immunoSEQ multiplex PCR; TCRdb has only the in-frame clones, and not every one. Of tens of thousands of clones in the sample, roughly four fifths were seen once. The CDR3 covers 14 residues. Germline V gene lookup returns CDR1 LNHDA and CDR2 SQIVND (reference sequence). In the case of this clone: Its antigen remains unidentified.

The specimen was unstimulated CD8+ T cells sorted from spleen or lymph node cells, collected before intestinal transplant. This sequence was found in a human donor who received an intestinal transplant. This chain links TRBV19 with TRBJ2-5; 8 nucleotides agree with TRBD1. The J call may be in error: the DNA end matches TRBJ2-7 better. The CDR3 protein is CASSIGQGIYEQYF. For the CDR3, the DNA is TGTGCCAGTAGTATAGGACAGGGGATCTACGAGCAGTACTTC.